The 16 T cell receptor beta chains below all came from one sample that was sequenced in a study of PD-1 blockade in mismatch repair-deficient tumors. TCRdb's copy holds only in-frame clones and misses some; the assay was immunoSEQ multiplex PCR. The sample records 14,000 or so clones, around 84% being singletons. The sample in question was PBMCs, obtained approximately 14 weeks after starting pembrolizumab. These receptors all come from an adult with mismatch repair-deficient cancer.

The genes are TRBV19 and TRBJ1-5; 7 bases line up with TRBD1. CDR3 size: 13 residues. CDR1 LNHDA and CDR2 SQIVND come from the germline V gene (reference sequence). V shed 7 bases and J 5 bases; nucleotides not matched to a gene: 5. This CDR3 is CASTPQGDQPQHF. DNA for the CDR3: TGTGCCAGTACCCCTCAGGGGGATCAGCCCCAGCATTTT.

The V call is TRBV4-1, the J call TRBJ2-3, with a possible D match to TRBD2 (6 bases). The CDR3 is 16 amino acids. Germline V gene data show CDR1 as MGHRA and CDR2 as YSYEKL. Trimming left V 2 bases short and J 0 bases short, with 12 bases between. CDR3 nucleotides: TGCGCCAGCAGCCAACACGGGACTGGCAGCACAGATACGCAGTATTTT. Protein sequence: CASSQHGTGSTDTQYF.

The rearrangement uses TRBV6-5 and TRBJ2-7, with TRBD2 matching over 10 bases. Germline loops: CDR1 MNHEY, CDR2 SVGAGI. Unmatched junction bases numbered 8, after V lost 2 bases and J lost 4 bases. The CDR3 is 16 residues long. The CDR3 bases are TGTGCCAGCAGTTACCCCCGGGCTAGCGGGAGTTACGAGCAGTACTTC. Translating gives CASSYPRASGSYEQYF.

This clone was counted a few times. The chain is built from TRBV18 and TRBJ2-7; possibly TRBD1 for D (5 bases). Germline-derived CDR1 and CDR2 are KGHSH and LQKENI. V gave up 2 bases and J gave up 5 bases, with 7 bases separating them. This CDR3 comprises 12 residues. As DNA, the CDR3 is TGTGCCAGCTCACCATCCAGGGACGAGCAGTACTTC. Amino acids: CASSPSRDEQYF.

The chain has TRBV5-1 and TRBJ2-1; D is unclear. The germline gives CDR1 SGHRS, CDR2 YFSETQ. V was pared by 3 bases and J by 0 bases, with 10 bases between. The CDR3 consists of 15 residues. The CDR3 is CASSSYYNSYNEQFF. CDR3 coding DNA: TGCGCCAGCAGCTCCTACTATAACTCCTACAATGAGCAGTTCTTC.

J is TRBJ2-2 and V is TRBV9, with unresolved D. Germline-derived CDR1 and CDR2 are SGDLS and YYNGEE. The CDR3 covers 13 residues. The V end was cut by 2 bases, the J end by 6 bases, with 8 bases between. CDR3 amino acids: CASSVTEAGELFF. CDR3 DNA: TGTGCCAGCAGCGTGACCGAGGCCGGGGAGCTGTTTTTT. Filled out from reference TRBV9 and TRBJ2-2, the complete variable domain reads DSGVTQTPKHLITATGQRVTLRCSPRSGDLSVYWYQQSLDQGLQFLIQYYNGEERAKGNILERFSAQQFPDLHSELNLSSLELGDSALYFCASSVTEAGELFFGEGSRLTVL.

This clone was detected a few times. This chain connects TRBV10-2 to TRBJ2-7, with a weak D call TRBD1 (6 bases). Between the trimmed V and J ends, which lost 8 bases and 1 base, there was a span of 9 bases. CDR3 size: 12 residues. Germline-derived CDR1 and CDR2 are WSHSY and SAAADI. The CDR3 DNA is TGCGCCAGCGGGGGCGGTTCCTACGAGCAGTACTTC. Translation gives CASGGGSYEQYF.

The chain couples TRBV18 to TRBJ1-2, with no clear D. Germline V lookup: CDR1 KGHSH, CDR2 LQKENI. The V end was cut by 2 bases, the J end by 4 bases, with 14 bases between. CDR3 length equals 15 residues. This CDR3 reads CASSPSTGLVYGYTF. CDR3 coding DNA: TGTGCCAGCTCACCATCGACCGGGTTGGTCTATGGCTACACCTTC.

The CDR3 protein is CASSSGTGIYEQYF. In DNA form, the CDR3 reads TGTGCCAGCAGCTCCGGGACAGGGATCTACGAGCAGTACTTC. V gene TRBV5-6 combines with J gene TRBJ2-7, with TRBD1 identical over 9 bases. This CDR3 spans 14 amino acids. Per germline, CDR1 SGHDT and CDR2 YYEEEE. J was trimmed by 3 bases and V by 3 bases; bases with no gene match: 4.

This clone was seen only once. The chain employs TRBV15 and TRBJ2-7, with 7 bases matching TRBD2. Trimming cost V 2 bases and J 5 bases; bases outside gene matches: 18. This CDR3 is 18 amino acids long. The germline V gene has CDR1 LNHNV and CDR2 YYDKDF (reference sequence). The CDR3, as DNA: TGTGCCACCAGCAGATCCCCTGCGGCTAGCGGCGCAGTCCACGAGCAGTACTTC. The encoded protein is CATSRSPAASGAVHEQYF.

The chain uses TRBV9 and TRBJ2-2; TRBD2 is a possible D gene (6 bases). CDR1 is SGDLS and CDR2 is YYNGEE in the germline V gene. This CDR3 has 16 amino acids. With 4 bases removed from V and 4 bases from J, the gap between germline ends came to 17 bases. The CDR3 nucleotides are TGTGCCAGCAGCCCAGTTGGGGCGGGGCCCACCGGGGAGCTGTTTTTT. Amino acid sequence: CASSPVGAGPTGELFF.

This clone appeared a few times. The chain has TRBV7-8 and TRBJ2-7; TRBD2 agrees at 9 bases. The J segment lost 3 bases and the V segment lost 5 bases, leaving 5 bases of the junction unmatched. This CDR3 has 14 amino acids. Germline CDR1 reads SGHVS; CDR2 reads FQNEAQ. Here the CDR3 DNA reads TGTGCCAGCAGCACCGGGACTAGCTTCTACGAGCAGTACTTC. Its protein product is CASSTGTSFYEQYF. Full variable domain (missing parts from reference TRBV7-8 and TRBJ2-7): GAGVSQSPRYKVAKRGQDVALRCDPISGHVSLFWYQQALGQGPEFLTYFQNEAQLDKSGLPSDRFFAERPEGSVSTLKIQRTQQEDSAVYLCASSTGTSFYEQYFGPGTRLTVT.

This clone was detected a few times. Germline and junction disagree at one end, which may indicate a read error. V is TRBV2 and J is TRBJ2-1; D perhaps matches TRBD1 (6 bases). CDR1 and CDR2 from the germline V gene are SNHLY and FYNNEI. CDR3 length: 16 amino acids. CDR3 nucleotides: TGTGCCAGCAGCCCCCACTTTACAGGGTCCTCCAATGAGCAGTTCTTC. Its translation is CASSPHFTGSSNEQFF.

The genes are TRBV5-1 and TRBJ2-2; D unclear. The V and J ends lost 0 bases and 1 base respectively, with 7 bases between them. The germline V gene has CDR1 SGHRS and CDR2 YFSETQ. The CDR3 runs 15 residues. The CDR3 reads CASSLGRGNTGELFF. CDR3 DNA sequence: TGCGCCAGCAGCTTGGGCCGCGGGAACACCGGGGAGCTGTTTTTT.

The genes are TRBV27 and TRBJ2-5; TRBD2 matches 10 bases. V dropped 5 bases and J dropped 2; count of bases not matched to a gene: 11. Per the germline V gene, CDR1 is MNHEY and CDR2 is SMNVEV (reference sequence). This CDR3 contains 17 residues. The CDR3 DNA is TGTGCCAGCAGTCCTTTACTAACTAGCGGGACACAAGAGACCCAGTACTTC. Translating it yields CASSPLLTSGTQETQYF.

The chain recombines TRBV11-2 with TRBJ1-3; TRBD1 might be the D (6 bases). Trimming removed 2 bases from V and 4 bases from J, with 15 bases in between. Germline CDR1 and CDR2: SGHAT and FQNNGV. The CDR3 has 16 residues. The chain's CDR3 is CASSLPRTGSGNTIYF. Here the CDR3 DNA reads TGTGCCAGCAGCTTACCCCGAACAGGGTCAGGAAACACCATATATTTT.